The text below deals with one TCR beta chain. This entry comes from a study of T cells after yellow fever vaccination. V lost 5 bases and J lost 5, with 15 bases in between. Germline values: CDR1 SGHNT, CDR2 YENEEA. This CDR3 region has 15 residues. TCRdb redid the calling of the 5' RACE reads with MiXCR, one entry per CDR3 protein. Among 250,000 to 350,000 distinct CDR3 sequences listed, roughly 7% were seen once. The material was PBMCs, obtained roughly 47 days after the first yellow fever vaccination. The rearrangement links TRBV11-3 to TRBJ2-2; possibly TRBD2 for D (5 bases). The sequence was collected from a man younger than 35 who received the YFV17D yellow fever vaccine. CDR3 sequence: CASSTSLAETGELFF. The CDR3 DNA is TGTGCCAGCAGCACCTCTCTAGCTGAGACCGGGGAGCTGTTTTTT.